This TCR beta chain is drawn from a study of Graves' ophthalmopathy and Graves' hyperthyroidism. Study-level information: Before any treatment was given, at initial diagnosis, peripheral blood was collected.

The trim removed 5 bases at V and 2 bases at J, leaving 4 bases unmatched. This CDR3 has 15 residues. The germline V gene has CDR1 SNHLY and CDR2 FYNNEI. This clonotype was counted ten times or more. RNA transcripts yielded amplified TCR beta CDR3 regions. Amplification began with first-round RT-PCR using HTBI primers, then second-round multiplex PCR was performed. TCRdb passed the multiplex PCR reads through MiXCR, listing each CDR3 protein once. This sample has 600,000 to 950,000 distinct CDR3 sequences, with roughly 40% found just once. The receptor was isolated from an adult man with Graves' ophthalmopathy. This chain links TRBV2 with TRBJ1-2; 11 bases line up with TRBD1. Sample: peripheral blood. In DNA, the CDR3 is TGTGCCAGCAGTTCTGGGACAGGGGGGAACTATGGCTACACCTTC. Its protein product is CASSSGTGGNYGYTF. The full variable domain, with the rest looked up from reference TRBV2 and TRBJ1-2, is EPEVTQTPSHQVTQMGQEVILRCVPISNHLYFYWYRQILGQKVEFLVSFYNNEISEKSEIFDDQFSVERPDGSNFTLKIRSTKLEDSAMYFCASSSGTGGNYGYTFGSGTRLTVV.